The entry below describes one TCR beta chain. In the authors' workflow: Reference gene primer amplification yielded estimated nucleated cell counts. Assay used: immunoSEQ multiplex PCR; TCRdb lists only in-frame clones, some missing. V and J calls and clone size follow that table, whereas D and trimming were derived from the DNA. Of 200,000 to 300,000 clones listed, 86% are singletons. This specimen belongs to a study of blood T cell repertoires in COVID-19. Study overall: T cells, B-cell-depleted T cells, or PBMCs supplied cDNA or gDNA.

The germline gives CDR1 MDHEN, CDR2 SYDVKM. CDR3 length: 15 residues. V dropped 2 bases and J dropped 9; count of bases not matched to a gene: 6. The chain employs TRBV28 and TRBJ1-6, with TRBD1 identical over 8 bases. Input material: PBMCs or T cells enriched from blood (not recorded which). The TCR was taken from a woman aged 18-29 years who had recovered from COVID-19. CDR3 coding DNA: TGTGCCAGCAGTTTACTGCAGGGGGCAACTTCACCCCTCCACTTT. This translates into CASSLLQGATSPLHF.